Shown below are 19 T cell receptor beta chains from a single sample sequenced in a study of CD8+CD57+ T cells in acquired aplastic anemia. Genomic DNA templated the TCR beta VDJ and CDR3 profiling. TCRdb reprocessed the reads with MiXCR, giving one entry per CDR3 protein. The sample carries roughly 200,000 distinct CDR3 sequences, roughly 55% recorded once. The sequenced sample consisted of sorted CD4+, CD8+, or CD8+CD57+ T cells (not recorded which) from PBMCs. These receptors originate from a human donor in good health.

This clonotype was counted only a few times. This chain uses TRBV7-3 with TRBJ2-1; D is ambiguous. Germline CDR1 is SGHTA and CDR2 is FQGTGA. This CDR3 is built from 10 residues. The ends were cut back, 3 bases at V and 8 bases at J, with 2 bases in the middle. CDR3 region: CASSLYEQFF. CDR3 bases: TGTGCCAGCAGCTTGTATGAGCAGTTCTTC.

The rearrangement joins TRBV7-3 to TRBJ2-1; weak D call: TRBD1 (5 bases). Per germline, CDR1 SGHTA and CDR2 FQGTGA. V lost 2 bases and J lost 3, with 11 bases in between. This CDR3 has 15 residues. DNA for the CDR3: TGTGCCAGCAGCTTAGCAGGGAATCTCTACAATGAGCAGTTCTTC. It translates to CASSLAGNLYNEQFF.

The rearrangement joins TRBV20-1 to TRBJ1-1; no clear D gene. This CDR3 is built from 12 residues. V dropped 5 bases and J dropped 3 bases, with 10 bases sitting between them. Looked up from germline, CDR1 is DFQATT and CDR2 is SNEGSKA (reference sequence). The CDR3 DNA reads as TGCAGTGCTGGGGAGGGTTACACTGAAGCTTTCTTT. Translation gives CSAGEGYTEAFF.

The chain recombines TRBV19 with TRBJ2-1; 10 bases line up with TRBD1. V lost 6 bases to trimming and J lost 7 bases; unmatched junction nucleotides: 6. There are 14 residues in the CDR3. The germline V gene has CDR1 LNHDA and CDR2 SQIVND (reference sequence). In DNA, the CDR3 is TGTGCCAGTAGGGGGACAGGGGTTGGGAATGAGCAGTTCTTC. Encoded protein: CASRGTGVGNEQFF.

The V call is TRBV12-3 or TRBV12-4, the J call TRBJ2-5; D is undetermined. The CDR3 runs to 13 residues. Between the trimmed V and J ends, which lost 1 base and 5 bases, there was a span of 8 bases. The CDR3: CASSLGEAETQYF. CDR3 nucleotide sequence: TGTGCCAGCAGTTTAGGAGAGGCGGAGACCCAGTACTTC.

This rearrangement joins TRBV7-9 to TRBJ2-3; 8 nucleotides match TRBD1. The V and J ends lost 3 bases and 0 bases, in that order; junction bases with no gene match: 8. CDR1 and CDR2 from the germline V gene are SEHNR and FQNEAQ (reference sequence). The CDR3 contains 17 residues. This CDR3 is CASSLFAGGPSTDTQYF. The CDR3 bases are TGTGCCAGCAGCTTGTTTGCAGGGGGCCCTAGCACAGATACGCAGTATTTT.

This rearrangement joins TRBV4-1 to TRBJ2-5, with TRBD2 identical over 9 bases. This CDR3 comprises 18 residues. Germline lookup yields CDR1 MGHRA and CDR2 YSYEKL. V trimming: 0 bases; J trimming: 5 bases; junction bases outside the gene matches: 13. CDR3 sequence (DNA): TGCGCCAGCAGCCAAGAGCGTGTGGGGCGGGGGGGCCTTGAGACCCAGTACTTC. This encodes CASSQERVGRGGLETQYF.

A remark on this clonotype: The conserved closing phenylalanine or tryptophan is absent in this CDR3, likely reflecting a read error. This chain uses TRBV6-5 with TRBJ2-7, with D perhaps given as TRBD1 or TRBD2 (5 bases each). Germline V lookup: CDR1 MNHEY, CDR2 SVGAGI. V lost 5 bases and J lost 0, with 17 bases in between. CDR3 length: 16 amino acids. CDR3 DNA: TGTGCCAGCAGTACGTACGTCGGGACGTCCTCCTACGAGCAGTACCTC. Its translation is CASSTYVGTSSYEQYL.

The rearrangement links TRBV20-1 to TRBJ1-2, with 9 bases identical to TRBD1. This CDR3 region has 13 residues. J lost 6 bases, V lost 3 bases, and 5 bases had no gene match. Germline V gene sequence: CDR1 DFQATT, CDR2 SNEGSKA (reference sequence). In DNA form, the CDR3 reads TGCAGTGCTAGGGCCGGGACAGGGCATGGCTACACCTTC. It encodes CSARAGTGHGYTF.

The chain carries TRBV25-1 and TRBJ1-6, with 7 bases identical to TRBD1. In germline, CDR1 is MGHDK, CDR2 SYGVNS. J lost 5 bases, V lost 5 bases, and 6 bases had no gene match. The CDR3 is 15 amino acids. In DNA, the CDR3 is TGTGCCAGCAGTCAAACAGGGGTCCATAATTCACCCCTCCACTTT. Encoded protein: CASSQTGVHNSPLHF.

The chain carries TRBV20-1 and TRBJ2-1; 8 positions match TRBD1. CDR3 length equals 12 residues. With V trimmed by 6 bases and J by 7 bases, 5 bases remained unmatched. Germline CDR1 is DFQATT and CDR2 is SNEGSKA (reference sequence). CDR3 sequence (DNA): TGCAGTGCCTCTGACAGGGGAAATGAGCAGTTCTTC. Its protein product is CSASDRGNEQFF.

The J gene is TRBJ2-7, the V gene TRBV15; 7 bases map to TRBD2. This CDR3 comprises 13 residues. The ends lost 7 bases at V and 3 bases at J; junction bases unmatched: 6. Germline V gene data show CDR1 as LNHNV and CDR2 as YYDKDF (reference sequence). The CDR3 loop is CATKSGRVYEQYF. The CDR3 nucleotides are TGTGCCACCAAAAGTGGGAGGGTCTACGAGCAGTACTTC.

The chain recombines TRBV29-1 with TRBJ2-3; 14 nucleotides align to TRBD2. Unmatched junction bases numbered 15, after V lost 2 bases and J lost 2 bases. Germline-derived CDR1 and CDR2 are SQVTM and ANQGSEA. The CDR3 spans 20 residues. CDR3: CSVELGGLAGEVKDTDTQYF. The DNA of the CDR3 is TGCAGCGTTGAACTTGGGGGACTAGCGGGGGAAGTTAAAGACACAGATACGCAGTATTTT.

V and J are TRBV29-1 and TRBJ1-2; D is unclear. CDR3 size: 13 residues. V gave up 4 bases and J gave up 3 bases, with 12 bases separating them. Germline V gene data show CDR1 as SQVTM and CDR2 as ANQGSEA. CDR3 DNA: TGCAGCGTTGTTTTCGGGAGCTACTATGGCTACACCTTC. It encodes CSVVFGSYYGYTF.

This CDR3 reads CASSVQTSGQETQYF. The CDR3 DNA is TGTGCCAGCAGTGTCCAGACTAGCGGGCAAGAGACCCAGTACTTC. The rearrangement uses TRBV25-1 and TRBJ2-5, with 10 bases fitting TRBD2. In germline, CDR1 is MGHDK, CDR2 SYGVNS. V gave up 4 bases and J gave up 2 bases; unmatched junction bases: 4. The CDR3 length is 15 residues. Full variable domain (remainder filled in from reference TRBV25-1 and TRBJ2-5): EADIYQTPRYLVIGTGKKITLECSQTMGHDKMYWYQQDPGMELHLIHYSYGVNSTEKGDLSSESTVSRIRTEHFPLTLESARPSHTSQYLCASSVQTSGQETQYFGPGTRLLVL.

The V gene is TRBV7-2, the J gene TRBJ2-3; 10 nucleotides line up with TRBD2. After removal of 7 bases from V and 1 base from J, the junction contained 8 bases not matched to a gene. This CDR3 contains 16 residues. CDR1 SGHTA and CDR2 FQGNSA come from the germline V gene. In DNA, the CDR3 is TGTGCCAGCAACGGGGGGAGCGGGGGGGGCACAGATACGCAGTATTTT. Translating gives CASNGGSGGGTDTQYF. Complete variable domain (other parts from reference TRBV7-2 and TRBJ2-3): GAGVSQSPSNKVTEKGKDVELRCDPISGHTALYWYRQSLGQGLEFLIYFQGNSAPDKSGLPSDRFSAERTGGSVSTLTIQRTQQEDSAVYLCASNGGSGGGTDTQYFGPGTRLTVL.

The V gene is TRBV20-1, the J gene TRBJ2-7; 8 bases align to TRBD2. This CDR3 has 18 residues. Germline V gene sequence: CDR1 DFQATT, CDR2 SNEGSKA (reference sequence). With V trimmed by 0 bases and J by 5 bases, 18 bases remained unmatched. CDR3 protein: CSARDSTSGGLRLDEQYF. The CDR3 DNA follows: TGCAGTGCTAGAGATTCCACAAGCGGGGGACTCCGCTTGGACGAGCAGTACTTC.

The chain recombines TRBV15 with TRBJ2-7, with a possible D match to TRBD2 (7 bases). Deletions cut 0 bases from V and 4 bases from J, with 10 bases between. Germline CDR1 LNHNV, CDR2 YYDKDF (reference sequence). The CDR3 runs 14 residues. The CDR3 spells CATSREGGGYEQYF. The CDR3 DNA follows: TGTGCCACCAGCAGAGAAGGGGGAGGGTACGAGCAGTACTTC.

The chain has TRBV7-9 and TRBJ1-1; D might be TRBD1 (6 bases). The CDR3 runs to 15 residues. V was shortened by 4 bases and J by 2 bases, with 14 bases between the two germline ends. CDR1 and CDR2 from the germline V gene are SEHNR and FQNEAQ (reference sequence). CDR3: CASSSGGGGNTEAFF. The CDR3 bases are TGTGCCAGCAGCTCCGGGGGGGGCGGTAACACTGAAGCTTTCTTT.